These 20 T cell receptor beta chains originate from one sample sequenced in a study of blood T cell repertoires in COVID-19. The protocol was immunoSEQ multiplex PCR, while the TCRdb copy is restricted to in-frame clones and leaves out a portion. The data show about 270,000 clones, over 80% seen once. Sequenced material: peripheral blood. The receptors come from a woman between 50 and 59 years old with active or convalescent COVID-19.

This clone was seen at least ten times. The CDR3 sequence: CASSLEGANTEAFF. The DNA of the CDR3 is TGTGCCAGCAGCTTGGAGGGGGCGAACACTGAAGCTTTCTTT. V is TRBV7-2 and J is TRBJ1-1; 7 bases are shared with TRBD1. Germline V gene lookup returns CDR1 SGHTA and CDR2 FQGNSA. After removal of 3 bases from V and 1 base from J, the junction contained 2 bases not matched to a gene. This CDR3 is 14 amino acids long.

The rearrangement links TRBV7-9 to TRBJ1-3; TRBD1 aligns across 7 bases. The V gene's germline CDR1 is SEHNR and CDR2 FQNEAQ (reference sequence). With V trimmed by 3 bases and J by 0 bases, 11 bases remained unmatched. The CDR3 totals 18 residues. CDR3 DNA: TGTGCCAGCAGCTTCCATCGGGACAGCTACCCCTCTGGAAACACCATATATTTT. Translation gives CASSFHRDSYPSGNTIYF.

The chain employs TRBV13 and TRBJ2-7; 8 bases line up with TRBD1. The CDR3 totals 14 residues. Per the germline V gene, CDR1 is PRHDT and CDR2 is FYEKMQ (reference sequence). V lost 2 bases and J lost 2; bases outside the gene matches: 2. CDR3 region: CASSLLQGAYEQYF. CDR3 nucleotides: TGTGCCAGCAGCTTATTACAGGGGGCCTACGAGCAGTACTTC.

This clone was counted a few times. V usage is TRBV7-9 and J usage is TRBJ2-2; tentative D call: TRBD2 (6 bases). The V end lost 2 bases, the J end lost 2 bases, and 12 bases lay between the germline ends. CDR1 is SEHNR and CDR2 is FQNEAQ in the germline V gene (reference sequence). This CDR3 contains 16 residues. This chain's CDR3 is CASSLSGRSNTGELFF. CDR3 sequence (DNA): TGTGCCAGCAGCTTATCTGGGAGGAGCAACACCGGGGAGCTGTTTTTT.

This chain uses TRBV5-4 with TRBJ2-1; a weak D match, TRBD1 (6 bases). Trimming took 3 bases from V and 4 from J, leaving 11 bases between them. Per germline, CDR1 SGHNT and CDR2 YYREEE (reference sequence). The CDR3 totals 14 residues. The CDR3 reads CASSSGQKYNEQFF. The CDR3 DNA follows: TGTGCCAGCAGCTCAGGACAGAAGTACAATGAGCAGTTCTTC.

The chain joins TRBV5-4 to TRBJ2-1; weak D call: TRBD1 (5 bases). Germline-derived CDR1 and CDR2 are SGHNT and YYREEE (reference sequence). CDR3 length: 12 residues. Trimming removed 0 bases at V and 10 bases at J, with 8 bases between. In DNA form, the CDR3 reads TGTGCCAGCAGCTTGGACTGGACAGAGCAGTTCTTC. Protein sequence: CASSLDWTEQFF.

This chain joins TRBV10-2 and TRBJ2-7, with D unclear. Trimming removed 10 bases from V and 1 base from J, with 14 bases in between. Germline CDR1 and CDR2: WSHSY and SAAADI. The CDR3 is 13 residues long. The CDR3 bases are TGCGCCATTGGCTCTGCAACGTCCTACGAGCAGTACTTC. Translating gives CAIGSATSYEQYF.

This rearrangement joins TRBV28 to TRBJ1-1; 8 bases fit TRBD1. The CDR3 consists of 15 residues. The J segment lost 0 bases and the V segment lost 2 bases, leaving 2 bases of the junction unmatched. The germline V gene has CDR1 MDHEN and CDR2 SYDVKM. The CDR3 loop reads CASSLTGQVNTEAFF. The CDR3 nucleotides are TGTGCCAGCAGTTTAACGGGACAGGTGAACACTGAAGCTTTCTTT.

The chain has TRBV27 and TRBJ2-3; TRBD2 matches 7 bases. The V gene end was trimmed by 5 bases and the J gene end by 1 base; junction bases not matched to a gene: 9. CDR3 size: 16 residues. CDR1 is MNHEY and CDR2 is SMNVEV in the germline V gene (reference sequence). The CDR3 loop is CASSPGRAGGTDTQYF. CDR3 DNA sequence: TGTGCCAGCAGTCCTGGGAGGGCCGGTGGCACAGATACGCAGTATTTT.

This chain joins TRBV5-1 and TRBJ1-2; no clear D gene. There are 14 residues in the CDR3. CDR1 is SGHRS and CDR2 is YFSETQ in the germline V gene. The germline V and J ends were trimmed by 1 base and 3 bases, with 10 bases remaining between them. The DNA of the CDR3 is TGCGCCAGCAGCTTGTGGAGTAGTGACTATGGCTACACCTTC. Its protein is CASSLWSSDYGYTF.

The chain combines TRBV15 with TRBJ1-4; D remains unclear. V was trimmed by 2 bases and J by 8 bases, leaving 18 bases between them. Germline CDR1 and CDR2: LNHNV and YYDKDF (reference sequence). This CDR3 is 16 amino acids long. The chain's CDR3 is CATSRKSTLRGEKLFF. CDR3 coding DNA: TGTGCCACCAGCAGAAAGTCGACACTTCGAGGGGAAAAACTGTTTTTT.

The chain couples TRBV30 to TRBJ1-2; tentative D call: TRBD1 (6 bases). This CDR3 region has 14 residues. V was clipped by 2 bases and J by 2 bases, with 12 bases between them. Looked up from germline, CDR1 is GTSNPN and CDR2 is SVGIG (reference sequence). The CDR3 loop is CAWSLRQVNYGYTF. The CDR3 coding sequence is TGTGCCTGGAGTCTTAGACAGGTCAACTATGGCTACACCTTC.

The V gene is TRBV18, the J gene TRBJ1-2; D might be TRBD1 (6 bases). The CDR3 runs 14 residues. V lost 2 bases and J lost 7, with 14 bases in between. Germline-derived CDR1 and CDR2 are KGHSH and LQKENI. The CDR3 DNA is TGTGCCAGCTCACCAGCGGGGGGCCGGGGTGGCTACACCTTC. As protein: CASSPAGGRGGYTF.

The chain employs TRBV5-1 and TRBJ2-1; TRBD1 is a possible D gene (6 bases). CDR1 and CDR2 (germline): SGHRS, YFSETQ. Between the trimmed V and J ends, which lost 4 bases and 7 bases, there was a span of 18 bases. The CDR3 runs 15 residues. CDR3 protein: CASSLQGRVWNEQFF. The CDR3 DNA reads as TGCGCCAGCAGCCTACAGGGAAGGGTCTGGAATGAGCAGTTCTTC.

This chain joins TRBV11-3 and TRBJ2-1; 11 bases map to TRBD2. Trimming took 5 bases from V and 4 from J; bases not matched to a gene: 10. Germline CDR1 SGHNT, CDR2 YENEEA. This CDR3 contains 17 residues. CDR3 residues: CASSKGPRLAGYNEQFF. The DNA of the CDR3 is TGTGCCAGCAGCAAAGGGCCGAGACTAGCGGGATACAATGAGCAGTTCTTC.

This rearrangement joins TRBV10-3 to TRBJ1-2; TRBD1 might be the D (5 bases). Trimming removed 9 bases at V and 0 bases at J, with 17 bases between. The germline CDR1 and CDR2 sequences are ENHRY and SYGVKD. The CDR3 has 15 amino acids. DNA of the CDR3: TGTGCCATTTCTTTCTTGGGGGGACCTAACTATGGCTACACCTTC. Translated: CAISFLGGPNYGYTF.

The gene calls are TRBV28 and TRBJ1-5, with a weak D call TRBD1 (6 bases). Trimming took off 7 bases at V and 3 bases at J, with 13 bases between the two ends. The CDR3 consists of 14 residues. Germline V gives CDR1 MDHEN, CDR2 SYDVKM. The CDR3 nucleotides are TGTGCCAGCACCCTCGGACAGCACAATCAGCCCCAGCATTTT. Its translation is CASTLGQHNQPQHF.

This chain joins TRBV27 and TRBJ1-6; weak D call: TRBD1 (5 bases). CDR3 length equals 14 residues. V lost 6 bases and J 7 bases, leaving 13 bases between the germline ends. Germline assignment: CDR1 MNHEY and CDR2 SMNVEV (reference sequence). The CDR3 is CASSAGLLNSPLHF. CDR3 bases: TGTGCCAGCAGCGCGGGACTTCTAAATTCACCCCTCCACTTT.

The gene calls are TRBV6-6 and TRBJ1-3, with D maybe TRBD1 (5 bases). This CDR3 comprises 18 residues. V lost 5 bases, J lost 2 bases, and 22 bases lay in between. Germline CDR1 and CDR2: MNHNY and SVGAGI (reference sequence). CDR3 sequence reads: CASSLRMTDTSPGNTIYF. DNA for the CDR3: TGTGCCAGCAGTCTTCGGATGACGGACACCTCCCCTGGAAACACCATATATTTT.

This clone was found once. This chain joins TRBV24-1 and TRBJ2-1; 7 bases fit TRBD2. CDR1 and CDR2 from the germline V gene are KGHDR and SFDVKD. The V gene end was trimmed by 3 bases and the J gene end by 8 bases; junction bases not matched to a gene: 9. The CDR3 has 15 residues. In DNA form, the CDR3 reads TGTGCCACCAGTGATCGGACTAGTGGATGGGATGAGCAGTTCTTC. Its translation is CATSDRTSGWDEQFF.